What follows is one T cell receptor (beta chain) and its context. Individuals in the exposed group had encountered a COVID-19 case within 2 weeks preceding study entry. Method: immunoSEQ multiplex PCR; TCRdb's copy keeps in-frame clones and lacks some. The table records 110,000 to 150,000 clones, about 80% of them present only once. This sample is drawn from a study of blood T cell repertoires in COVID-19. CDR1 and CDR2 from the germline V gene are KGHSH and LQKENI. The CDR3 sequence is 15 residues long. V was clipped by 3 bases and J by 7 bases, with 13 bases between them. Input material: PBMCs or T cells enriched from blood (not recorded which). The chain has TRBV18 and TRBJ1-6; weak D call: TRBD1 (6 bases). The sequence derives from a woman younger than 30 who had been exposed to COVID-19. The chain's CDR3 is CASSPRQVTNSPLHF. The CDR3 nucleotides are TGTGCCAGCTCACCTCGACAGGTCACCAATTCACCCCTCCACTTT.